This record concerns one TCR beta chain sequence. What it recognizes is unknown. Using immunoSEQ multiplex PCR, the repertoire was profiled, and TCRdb retains in-frame clones only, with some absent. The table records 150,000 to 200,000 clones, 85% of them present only once. This sample was included in a study of cytomegalovirus exposure and HLA in healthy donors. Background on the study: The 500 to 750 first-cohort repertoires and the roughly 120 validation repertoires shared the same platform, a later analysis reported.

Findings of the study overall: Generally TCR sequences proved uncommon, though certain public TCRs appeared in numerous donors. The study recorded fewer than 200 TCR beta chains that were cytomegalovirus-associated. The tendency of first-cohort TCR clusters to co-occur in the roughly 130 validation repertoires emerged from a later analysis.

Sequences were obtained from PBMCs. The TCR was taken from a man younger than 35 in good health and CMV-seropositive.

Written as DNA, the CDR3 is TGCGCCAGCAGCTGGGACAGGGTCCCGACTGAAGCTTTCTTT. Its translation: CASSWDRVPTEAFF. V and J are TRBV5-1 and TRBJ1-1; 9 bases are a match to TRBD1. Per the germline V gene, CDR1 is SGHRS and CDR2 is YFSETQ. This CDR3 has 14 residues. The J segment lost 5 bases and the V segment lost 3 bases, leaving 5 bases of the junction unmatched.